This TCR beta chain was observed in a study of cytomegalovirus exposure and HLA in healthy donors. The V and J ends lost 4 bases and 5 bases, in that order; junction bases with no gene match: 5. From germline, CDR1 is MGHDK and CDR2 SYGVNS. This CDR3 region has 14 residues. Remarks on this clone: Its antigen is currently unknown.

Vbeta (60) and Jbeta (13) primers were used in the PCR. Original data processing: Among the unique TCR beta chains that a later analysis counted, about 84 million in all, some 10 million were shared. Clones were read by immunoSEQ multiplex PCR, and TCRdb kept only the in-frame ones, dropping some. V and J calls and clone size are those listed in that table; D and trimming were worked out from the DNA. The data include just over 80,000 clones; the top ten clones carry 1% to 1.4%. Findings and caveats of the study: The likely explanation for a cluster of highly shared sequence variants was sequencing artifact. What TCR beta sequences reportedly achieved was accurate prediction of HLA-A and HLA-B alleles in most subjects. Available immune exposure information was restricted to CMV serostatus only.

This receptor was obtained from a woman aged 25 to 45 in good health and CMV-seronegative. The sample taken for sequencing was PBMCs. The rearrangement links TRBV25-1 to TRBJ2-1, with 7 positions matching TRBD1. In DNA form, the CDR3 reads TGTGCCAGCAGTGCCGACAGGGCGGACAATGAGCAGTTCTTC. Its protein product is CASSADRADNEQFF.